Below are 13 T cell receptor beta chains sequenced from a single sample in a study of OX40 agonist ivuxolimab in advanced cancers. Library creation used the immunoSEQ multiplex PCR assay. TCRdb stores this immuneACCESS table with in-frame sequences only. Part of the clones is absent; in the studies checked, under half of the shortfall reflects unresolved V genes, and no reason is known for the rest. The sample has 49,000 or so clones on record, 87% of them singletons. 11% to 15% of the sample goes to the ten largest clones. This material consisted of CD4+ or CD8+ T cells sorted from blood, taken in a trial of the OX40 agonist ivuxolimab. The receptors shown here come from an adult with an advanced solid tumor such as melanoma, head and neck, liver or kidney cancer.

J is TRBJ2-7 and V is TRBV28; either TRBD1 or TRBD2 may fit D (5 bases each). Looked up from germline, CDR1 is MDHEN and CDR2 is SYDVKM. The CDR3 sequence is 13 residues long. The germline V and J ends were trimmed by 3 bases and 2 bases, with 8 bases remaining between them. CDR3 region: CASSLGTAYEQYF. The CDR3 DNA sequence: TGTGCCAGCAGTTTGGGGACCGCCTACGAGCAGTACTTC.

The chain couples TRBV6-6 to TRBJ2-1; D is perhaps TRBD1 or TRBD2 (5 bases each). This CDR3 is 12 amino acids long. Trimming took 2 bases from V and 7 from J, leaving 6 bases between them. Germline V gene sequence: CDR1 MNHNY, CDR2 SVGAGI (reference sequence). In DNA, the CDR3 is TGTGCCAGCAGTTACGGGACGAATGAGCAGTTCTTC. Its protein is CASSYGTNEQFF.

This rearrangement joins TRBV18 to TRBJ2-3; tentative D call: TRBD1 (6 bases). The CDR3 is 14 residues long. Per the germline V gene, CDR1 is KGHSH and CDR2 is LQKENI. V shed 5 bases and J shed 2 bases, with 11 bases lying between them. As DNA, the CDR3 is TGTGCCAGCTCAGGGGGACATCACACAGATACGCAGTATTTT. Translation gives CASSGGHHTDTQYF.

V and J are TRBV18 and TRBJ2-3; possible D gene TRBD1, 6 bases. Germline V gene data show CDR1 as KGHSH and CDR2 as LQKENI. This CDR3 has 15 amino acids. Trimming took 2 bases from V and 3 from J, leaving 12 bases between them. This CDR3 is CASSPRTGQTDTQYF. The CDR3 DNA reads as TGTGCCAGCTCACCAAGAACAGGGCAAACAGATACGCAGTATTTT.

This chain links TRBV18 with TRBJ2-3, with D perhaps TRBD2 (6 bases). With 3 bases removed from V and 2 bases from J, the gap between germline ends came to 9 bases. This CDR3 is built from 14 residues. CDR1 and CDR2 (germline): KGHSH, LQKENI. The CDR3 here is CASSPRRDTDTQYF. The CDR3 DNA is TGTGCCAGCTCACCGCGGCGGGACACAGATACGCAGTATTTT.

CDR3 nucleotides: TGTGCCAGCAGTGGGGGACAGGGCGCCCCCATGAACACTGAAGCTTTCTTT. It codes for CASSGGQGAPMNTEAFF. The chain joins TRBV6-1 to TRBJ1-1; TRBD1 aligns across 9 bases. CDR1 MNHNS and CDR2 SASEGT come from the germline V gene. The junction had 9 bases not matched to a gene; V was cut back by 4 bases and J by 0 bases. The length of the CDR3 is 17 residues.

The chain combines TRBV4-1 with TRBJ2-2; D ambiguous. Trimming removed 5 bases at V and 0 bases at J, with 4 bases between. This CDR3 is built from 13 residues. Germline CDR1 MGHRA, CDR2 YSYEKL. The CDR3 loop is CASSGPNTGELFF. Written as DNA, the CDR3 is TGCGCCAGCAGCGGTCCGAACACCGGGGAGCTGTTTTTT.

This rearrangement joins TRBV6-1 to TRBJ2-3; D not certain. From germline, CDR1 is MNHNS and CDR2 SASEGT. The CDR3 is 14 amino acids. V lost 0 bases, J lost 0 bases, and 4 bases lay in between. The CDR3 reads CASSEAHSTDTQYF. CDR3 coding DNA: TGTGCCAGCAGTGAAGCGCATAGCACAGATACGCAGTATTTT.

V gene TRBV21-1 combines with J gene TRBJ2-7. TRBV21-1 is given as a pseudogene. CDR3 size: 16 residues. The CDR3 DNA follows: TGTGCCACAACGCATCCCGGTCGGACGGTCTCCTACGAGCAGTACTTC. Protein product: CATTHPGRTVSYEQYF.

The genes are TRBV11-2 and TRBJ2-7; 8 bases map to TRBD1. J lost 9 bases, V lost 1 base, and 17 bases had no gene match. Germline V gives CDR1 SGHAT, CDR2 FQNNGV. This CDR3 is 17 amino acids long. CDR3 in amino acids: CASSLVAGQGPNPTQYF. In nucleotides, the CDR3 is TGTGCCAGCAGCTTAGTTGCAGGACAGGGCCCTAATCCAACGCAGTACTTC.

This clone was seen a single time. The chain combines TRBV2 with TRBJ1-2; D remains unclear. Per germline, CDR1 SNHLY and CDR2 FYNNEI. CDR3 size: 12 residues. V lost 3 bases, J lost 5 bases, and 7 bases lay in between. CDR3 loop: CASSDIGYGYTF. CDR3 bases: TGTGCCAGCAGTGACATAGGGTATGGCTACACCTTC.

This chain links TRBV4-2 with TRBJ2-7, with 10 bases that match TRBD2. CDR1 and CDR2 from the germline V gene are LGHNA and YNFKEQ. With 0 bases clipped from V and 7 bases from J, the junction kept 18 bases outside the gene matches. This CDR3 has 19 residues. CDR3 loop: CASSQDTVASGSHFGEQYF. CDR3 DNA sequence: TGTGCCAGCAGCCAAGATACAGTGGCTAGCGGGAGTCATTTTGGGGAGCAGTACTTC.

J is TRBJ2-3 and V is TRBV6-1; maybe TRBD2 (5 bases). V dropped 6 bases and J dropped 2 bases, with 12 bases sitting between them. Germline CDR1 MNHNS, CDR2 SASEGT. The CDR3 contains 14 residues. The CDR3: CASSFDYSTDTQYF. The CDR3 DNA reads as TGTGCCAGCAGCTTCGACTATTCCACAGATACGCAGTATTTT.